This TCR beta chain was obtained from a study of identical twins. TCRdb itself ran the 5' RACE reads through MiXCR, one entry per CDR3 protein. This sample has around 340,000 distinct CDR3 sequences, with approximately 9.1% found just once. Study-level points and caveats: Zero-insertion analyses could be partly confounded by invariant MAIT and iNKT cells. Out-of-frame alpha sequences shared between twins exhibited an excess of low generation probability. Instead of following the same donors, the conclusions were based on cross-sectional statistical analysis. Insertions ran lower in abundant cord blood beta clonotypes, though not in memory repertoires.

Germline CDR1 reads SGHDN; CDR2 reads FVKESK. V was clipped by 0 bases and J by 5 bases, with 7 bases between them. The CDR3 runs to 13 residues. Comments on this clonotype: Its antigen remains unidentified.

V usage is TRBV14 and J usage is TRBJ1-2; D gene unclear. This receptor was identified in a woman between 45 and 60 years old in good health. The sequenced material came from naive T cells sorted from blood. The CDR3 DNA sequence: TGTGCCAGCAGCCAAGACAGAGGGTATGGCTACACCTTC. Residues: CASSQDRGYGYTF.